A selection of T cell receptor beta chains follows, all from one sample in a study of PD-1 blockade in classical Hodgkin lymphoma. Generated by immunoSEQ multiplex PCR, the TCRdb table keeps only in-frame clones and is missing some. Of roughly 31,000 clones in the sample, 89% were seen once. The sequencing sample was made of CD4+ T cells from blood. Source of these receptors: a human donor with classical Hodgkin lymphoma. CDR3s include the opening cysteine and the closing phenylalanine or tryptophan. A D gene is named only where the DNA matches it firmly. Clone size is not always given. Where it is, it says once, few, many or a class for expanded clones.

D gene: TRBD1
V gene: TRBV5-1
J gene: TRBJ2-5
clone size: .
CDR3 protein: CASSFGTGQETQYF
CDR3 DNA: TGCGCCAGCAGCTTCGGGACAGGGCAAGAGACCCAGTACTTC

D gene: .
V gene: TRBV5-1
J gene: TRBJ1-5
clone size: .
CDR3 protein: CASSLVPTNQPQHF
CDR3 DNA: TGCGCCAGCAGCTTGGTTCCAACAAATCAGCCCCAGCATTTT

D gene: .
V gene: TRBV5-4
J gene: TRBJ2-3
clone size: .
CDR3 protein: CASSLGGTSAADTQYF
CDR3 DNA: TGTGCCAGCAGCTTGGGCGGTACCTCGGCGGCAGATACGCAGTATTTT

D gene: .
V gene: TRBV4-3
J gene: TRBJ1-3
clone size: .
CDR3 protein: CASSQDFYRAGETGNTIYF
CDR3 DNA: TGCGCCAGCAGCCAAGATTTCTATAGGGCAGGGGAGACTGGAAACACCATATATTTT

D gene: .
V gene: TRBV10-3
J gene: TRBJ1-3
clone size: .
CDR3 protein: CAISASGDAGNTIYF
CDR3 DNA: TGTGCCATCAGTGCGTCGGGGGACGCGGGAAACACCATATATTTT

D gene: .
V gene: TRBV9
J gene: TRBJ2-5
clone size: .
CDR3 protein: CASSRDETQYF
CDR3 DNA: TGTGCCAGCAGCAGGGACGAGACCCAGTACTTC

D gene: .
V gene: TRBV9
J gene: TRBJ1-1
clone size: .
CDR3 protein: CASSAREGGGSTEAFF
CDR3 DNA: TGTGCCAGCAGCGCTAGGGAGGGAGGAGGATCCACTGAAGCTTTCTTT

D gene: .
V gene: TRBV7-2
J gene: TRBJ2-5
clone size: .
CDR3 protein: CASTGMRAFQETQYF
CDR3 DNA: TGTGCCAGCACGGGGATGAGGGCCTTCCAAGAGACCCAGTACTTC

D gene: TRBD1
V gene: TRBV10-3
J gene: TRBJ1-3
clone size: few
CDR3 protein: CATSGQALGNTIYF
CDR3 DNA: TGTGCCACCTCCGGACAGGCACTTGGAAACACCATATATTTT

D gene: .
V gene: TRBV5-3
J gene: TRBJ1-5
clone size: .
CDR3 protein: CARSLVREDSNQPQHF
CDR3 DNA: TGTGCCAGAAGCTTGGTCAGGGAGGATAGCAATCAGCCCCAGCATTTT

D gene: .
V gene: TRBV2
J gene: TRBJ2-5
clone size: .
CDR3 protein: CASIKQETQYF
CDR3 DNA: TGTGCCAGCATTAAACAAGAGACCCAGTACTTC

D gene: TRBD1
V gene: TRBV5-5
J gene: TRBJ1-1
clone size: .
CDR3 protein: CASRTGGNTEAFF
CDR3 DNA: TGTGCCAGCAGGACAGGGGGGAACACTGAAGCTTTCTTT

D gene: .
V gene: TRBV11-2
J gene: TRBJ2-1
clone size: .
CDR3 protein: CASSLTGTFNEQFF
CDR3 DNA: TGTGCCAGCAGCCTAACCGGGACTTTCAATGAGCAGTTCTTC

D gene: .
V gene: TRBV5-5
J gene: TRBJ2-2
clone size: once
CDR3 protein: CASSLVGSTGELFF
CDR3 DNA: TGTGCCAGCAGCTTGGTTGGGTCCACCGGGGAGCTGTTTTTT

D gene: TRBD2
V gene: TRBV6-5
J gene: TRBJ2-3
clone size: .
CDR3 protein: CASSRTSGTDTQYF
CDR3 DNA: TGTGCCAGCAGTCGGACTAGCGGCACAGATACGCAGTATTTT

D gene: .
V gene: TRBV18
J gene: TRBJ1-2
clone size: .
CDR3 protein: CASSLQDGPLGYGYTF
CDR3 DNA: TGTGCCAGCTCACTACAGGATGGACCTCTCGGCTATGGCTACACCTTC

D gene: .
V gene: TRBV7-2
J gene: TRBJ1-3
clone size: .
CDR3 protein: CASSLALRSNGNTIYF
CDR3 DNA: TGTGCCAGCAGCTTAGCGCTAAGGTCGAATGGAAACACCATATATTTT

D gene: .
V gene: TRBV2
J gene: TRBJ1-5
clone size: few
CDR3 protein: CASSLGHQPQHF
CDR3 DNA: TGTGCCAGCAGCCTGGGGCATCAGCCCCAGCATTTT

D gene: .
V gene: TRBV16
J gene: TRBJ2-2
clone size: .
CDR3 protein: CASSQSIGERPTRELFF
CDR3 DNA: TGTGCCAGCAGCCAATCGATAGGGGAACGGCCCACCCGGGAGCTGTTTTTT

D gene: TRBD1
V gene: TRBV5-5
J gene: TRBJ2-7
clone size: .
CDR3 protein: CASSSRGQGTYEQYF
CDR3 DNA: TGTGCCAGCAGCTCGAGGGGACAGGGGACTTACGAGCAGTACTTC

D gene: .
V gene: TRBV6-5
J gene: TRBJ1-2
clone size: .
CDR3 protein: CASSYDWGNYGYTF
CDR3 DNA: TGTGCCAGCAGTTATGATTGGGGGAACTATGGCTACACCTTC

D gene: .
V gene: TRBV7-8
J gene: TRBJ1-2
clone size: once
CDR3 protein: CASSLSGTPYGYTF
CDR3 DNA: TGTGCCAGCAGCTTAAGCGGGACACCCTATGGCTACACCTTC

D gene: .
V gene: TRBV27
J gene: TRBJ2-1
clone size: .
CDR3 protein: CASGGGGSYNEQFF
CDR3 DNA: TGTGCCAGCGGTGGGGGAGGTTCCTACAATGAGCAGTTCTTC

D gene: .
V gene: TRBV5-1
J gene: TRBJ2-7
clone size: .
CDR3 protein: CASSLSSYEQYF
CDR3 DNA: TGCGCCAGCAGCTTGAGCTCCTACGAGCAGTACTTC

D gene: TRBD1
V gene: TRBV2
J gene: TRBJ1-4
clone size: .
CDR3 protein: CASSADRADEKLFF
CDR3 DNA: TGTGCCAGCAGCGCAGACAGGGCTGATGAAAAACTGTTTTTT

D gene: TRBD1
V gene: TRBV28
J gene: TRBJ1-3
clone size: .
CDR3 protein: CASRRDRAGNTIYF
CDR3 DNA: TGTGCCAGCAGGAGGGACAGGGCTGGAAACACCATATATTTT

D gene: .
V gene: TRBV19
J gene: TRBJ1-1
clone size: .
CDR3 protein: CAIRLNTEAFF
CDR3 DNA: TGTGCCATTCGTTTGAACACTGAAGCTTTCTTT

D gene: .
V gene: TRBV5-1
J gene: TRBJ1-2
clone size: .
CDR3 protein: CASSPTGMDYGYTF
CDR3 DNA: TGCGCCAGCAGCCCAACAGGGATGGACTATGGCTACACCTTC

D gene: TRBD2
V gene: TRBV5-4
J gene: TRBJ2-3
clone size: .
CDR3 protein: CASSLETSGRAGDTQYF
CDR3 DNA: TGTGCCAGCAGCTTGGAGACTAGCGGGAGGGCCGGAGATACGCAGTATTTT

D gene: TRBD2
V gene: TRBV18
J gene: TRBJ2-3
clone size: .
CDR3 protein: CASSPIATSPPDTQYF
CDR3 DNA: TGTGCCAGCTCACCAATCGCGACTAGCCCCCCAGATACGCAGTATTTT

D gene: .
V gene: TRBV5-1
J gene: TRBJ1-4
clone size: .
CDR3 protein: CASRLRSGPNEKLFF
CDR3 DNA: TGCGCCAGCAGACTCAGATCCGGACCCAATGAAAAACTGTTTTTT

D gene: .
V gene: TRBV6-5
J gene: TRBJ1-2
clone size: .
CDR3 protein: CASSSPWEGYTF
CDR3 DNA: TGTGCCAGCAGTTCGCCCTGGGAGGGCTACACCTTC

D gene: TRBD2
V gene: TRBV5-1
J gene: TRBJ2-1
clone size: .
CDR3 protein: CASSTAGAAYNEQFF
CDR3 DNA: TGCGCCAGCAGCACAGCGGGAGCTGCCTACAATGAGCAGTTCTTC

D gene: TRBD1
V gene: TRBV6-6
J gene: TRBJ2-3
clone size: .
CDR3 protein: CASSSRDRGSDTQYF
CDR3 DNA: TGTGCCAGCAGTAGCCGGGACAGGGGATCAGATACGCAGTATTTT

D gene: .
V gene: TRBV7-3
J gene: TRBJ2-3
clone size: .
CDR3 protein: CASSPQQGLLQYF
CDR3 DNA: TGTGCCAGCAGCCCCCAACAGGGACTTTTACAGTATTTT

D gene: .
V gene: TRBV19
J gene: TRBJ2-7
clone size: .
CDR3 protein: CASSTDRTGEQYF
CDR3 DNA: TGTGCCAGTAGTACCGATCGAACGGGGGAGCAGTACTTC

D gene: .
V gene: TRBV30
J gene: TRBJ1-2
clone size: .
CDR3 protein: CAWSAGGFNYGYTF
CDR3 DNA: TGTGCCTGGAGTGCTGGGGGTTTTAACTATGGCTACACCTTC

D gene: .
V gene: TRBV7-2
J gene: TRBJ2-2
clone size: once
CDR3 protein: CASSLGPSSNTGELFF
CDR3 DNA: TGTGCCAGCAGCTTAGGCCCCAGTTCGAACACCGGGGAGCTGTTTTTT

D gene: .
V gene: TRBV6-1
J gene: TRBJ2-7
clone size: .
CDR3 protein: CASTSRDGVAYEQYF
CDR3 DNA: TGTGCCAGCACTAGTCGGGACGGCGTAGCCTACGAGCAGTACTTC

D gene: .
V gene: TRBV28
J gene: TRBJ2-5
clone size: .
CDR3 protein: CASSADQETQYF
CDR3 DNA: TGTGCCAGCAGCGCAGACCAAGAGACCCAGTACTTC

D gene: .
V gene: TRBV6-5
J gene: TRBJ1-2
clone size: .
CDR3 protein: CASTVVGGNYGYTF
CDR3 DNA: TGTGCCAGCACCGTTGTAGGGGGTAACTATGGCTACACCTTC

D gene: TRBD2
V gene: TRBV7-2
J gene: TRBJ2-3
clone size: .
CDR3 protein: CASSSQAGLAGADTQYF
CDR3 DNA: TGTGCCAGCAGCTCCCAGGCGGGACTAGCGGGAGCGGATACGCAGTATTTT

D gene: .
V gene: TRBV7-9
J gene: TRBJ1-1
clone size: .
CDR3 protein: CASSVQGMTEAFF
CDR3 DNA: TGTGCCAGCAGCGTCCAAGGGATGACTGAAGCTTTCTTT

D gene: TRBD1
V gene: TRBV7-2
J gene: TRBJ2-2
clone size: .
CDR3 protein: CASSSRTGANTGELLF
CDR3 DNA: TGTGCCAGCAGCTCAAGGACAGGAGCGAACACCGGGGAGCTGCTTTTT